The 6 T cell receptor beta chains given below trace back to one sample, sequenced in a study of vaccination effects on CD4 cells after COVID-19. Sequenced by immunoSEQ multiplex PCR; TCRdb stores in-frame clones only, minus some. The data show around 83,000 clones, around 70% seen once. Under the ViraFEST assay, PBMC were stimulated with viral peptide pools so that antigen-specific CD4+ T cells expanded. Sequencing was performed afterwards. Cells that had been cultured for roughly 9 days were the source of isolated CD4+ T cells. The antigens for these receptors are not known. The material sequenced was CD4+ T cells from PBMCs cultured with HCoV-229E spike peptides, taken before COVID-19 vaccination. The receptors derive from a human donor who received a COVID-19 vaccine.

The chain is built from TRBV5-1 and TRBJ1-6, with D unresolved. Germline assignment: CDR1 SGHRS and CDR2 YFSETQ. This CDR3 contains 17 residues. Trimming shortened V by 0 bases and J by 0 bases, and 10 bases separated the two germline ends. CDR3 in DNA: TGCGCCAGCAGCTTGGAACAGCAGCCCTCCTATAATTCACCCCTCCACTTT. Translation: CASSLEQQPSYNSPLHF.

V and J are TRBV30 and TRBJ1-1; a possible D gene is TRBD1 (6 bases). Germline V gives CDR1 GTSNPN, CDR2 SVGIG (reference sequence). This CDR3 region has 14 residues. V was shortened by 0 bases and J by 7 bases, with 15 bases between the two germline ends. CDR3: CAWSVGSGEDEAFF. The CDR3 coding sequence is TGTGCCTGGAGTGTTGGCTCAGGGGAGGATGAAGCTTTCTTT.

The chain couples TRBV6-5 to TRBJ1-4; D is uncertain. The CDR3 covers 12 residues. Trimming shortened V by 4 bases and J by 7 bases, and 7 bases separated the two germline ends. The germline gives CDR1 MNHEY, CDR2 SVGAGI. The chain's CDR3 is CASSFSSEKLFF. In DNA, the CDR3 is TGTGCCAGCAGTTTTTCGAGTGAAAAACTGTTTTTT.

This clone was recorded once. The rearrangement links TRBV19 to TRBJ1-2; 7 nucleotides match TRBD1. Trimming at V came to 4 bases and at J to 5 bases, leaving 10 bases not matched to a gene. The CDR3 length is 15 residues. Germline CDR1 LNHDA, CDR2 SQIVND (reference sequence). The CDR3 sequence is CASSTRQGPRYGYTF. CDR3 bases: TGTGCCAGTAGTACCCGACAGGGCCCTCGATATGGCTACACCTTC. Full variable domain (remainder filled in from reference TRBV19 and TRBJ1-2): DGGITQSPKYLFRKEGQNVTLSCEQNLNHDAMYWYRQDPGQGLRLIYYSQIVNDFQKGDIAEGYSVSREKKESFPLTVTSAQKNPTAFYLCASSTRQGPRYGYTFGSGTRLTVV.

This clone came up a few times. This chain connects TRBV7-3 to TRBJ1-1, with 9 bases matching TRBD1. Germline values: CDR1 SGHTA, CDR2 FQGTGA. The CDR3 extends over 14 amino acids. V was clipped by 5 bases and J by 4 bases; unmatched bases: 5. The CDR3 here is CASSLGTGTTEAFF. CDR3 coding DNA: TGTGCCAGCAGCCTCGGGACAGGGACCACTGAAGCTTTCTTT. The variable domain in full, with the rest retrieved from reference TRBV7-3 and TRBJ1-1, is GAGVSQTPSNKVTEKGKYVELRCDPISGHTALYWYRQSLGQGPEFLIYFQGTGAADDSGLPNDRFFAVRPEGSVSTLKIQRTERGDSAVYLCASSLGTGTTEAFFGQGTRLTVV.

CDR3 nucleotides: TGTGCCAGCAGCGGACAGGGCGCCCACGGCCAGCCCCAGCATTTT. Protein: CASSGQGAHGQPQHF. The chain is built from TRBV2 and TRBJ1-5; 8 nucleotides agree with TRBD1. The CDR3 length is 15 residues. In germline, CDR1 is SNHLY, CDR2 FYNNEI. The J segment lost 7 bases and the V segment lost 6 bases, leaving 11 bases of the junction unmatched.